What follows are 17 T cell receptor beta chains derived from one specimen sequenced in a study of lymphopenia after photon versus proton radiotherapy. Clones were read by immunoSEQ multiplex PCR, and TCRdb kept only the in-frame ones, dropping some. This table holds approximately 15,000 clones, over 75% found once. Specimen: peripheral blood, collected from a patient treated with photon-based radiotherapy. These receptor sequences come from a man in his fifties or sixties with gastric cancer.

The chain recombines TRBV30 with TRBJ1-1, with D perhaps matching TRBD1 (6 bases). Germline V gene lookup returns CDR1 GTSNPN and CDR2 SVGIG (reference sequence). The V end lost 0 bases, the J end lost 8 bases, and 13 bases lay between the germline ends. The CDR3 totals 13 residues. CDR3 bases: TGTGCCTGGAGTGTGAACCACAGGGCAGAAGCTTTCTTT. Residues: CAWSVNHRAEAFF.

The gene calls are TRBV9 and TRBJ1-4; D is undetermined. The germline gives CDR1 SGDLS, CDR2 YYNGEE. The CDR3 runs to 16 residues. Trimming cost V 5 bases and J 0 bases, with 14 bases left between them. The CDR3 region has the DNA TGTGCCAGCAGTGACTCACGGAAGTCAACTAATGAAAAACTGTTTTTT. Amino acids: CASSDSRKSTNEKLFF.

The chain joins TRBV6-1 to TRBJ2-5, with TRBD2 as a possible D gene (7 bases). This CDR3 comprises 14 residues. Trimming took off 7 bases at V and 3 bases at J, with 15 bases between the two ends. CDR1 is MNHNS and CDR2 is SASEGT in the germline V gene. The CDR3 sequence: CASTGRGPKETQYF. CDR3 bases: TGTGCCAGCACCGGGCGGGGGCCAAAAGAGACCCAGTACTTC.

The rearrangement joins TRBV5-1 to TRBJ1-3; weak D call: TRBD1 (5 bases). Germline V gives CDR1 SGHRS, CDR2 YFSETQ. The CDR3 runs to 15 residues. V lost 3 bases and J lost 4, with 14 bases in between. The CDR3 coding sequence is TGCGCCAGCAGCTGGGACGGGTCGGAAGGAAACACCATATATTTT. Protein sequence: CASSWDGSEGNTIYF. The full variable domain, rest sourced from reference TRBV5-1 and TRBJ1-3, is KAGVTQTPRYLIKTRGQQVTLSCSPISGHRSVSWYQQTPGQGLQFLFEYFSETQRNKGNFPGRFSGRQFSNSRSEMNVSTLELGDSALYLCASSWDGSEGNTIYFGEGSWLTVV.

This clone was counted a few times. The rearrangement uses TRBV30 and TRBJ2-1; no reliable D call. Germline CDR1 GTSNPN, CDR2 SVGIG (reference sequence). Trimming left V 0 bases short and J 6 bases short, with 9 bases between. CDR3 length: 13 residues. CDR3 region: CAWSVGRINEQFF. The CDR3 nucleotides read TGTGCCTGGAGTGTCGGAAGGATCAATGAGCAGTTCTTC.

The chain couples TRBV9 to TRBJ2-5, with D uncertain. The CDR3 spans 14 residues. The germline gives CDR1 SGDLS, CDR2 YYNGEE. V was trimmed by 0 bases and J by 1 base, leaving 7 bases between them. CDR3 in DNA: TGTGCCAGCAGCGTAGAAATAGCCCAAGAGACCCAGTACTTC. Translating it yields CASSVEIAQETQYF.

V gene TRBV4-1 combines with J gene TRBJ2-1; possible D gene TRBD1, 6 bases. The CDR3 runs 11 residues. Germline values: CDR1 MGHRA, CDR2 YSYEKL. V was trimmed by 4 bases and J by 10 bases, leaving 8 bases between them. The CDR3 here is CASSRDTEQFF. CDR3 bases: TGCGCCAGCAGCCGGGACACCGAGCAGTTCTTC.

V gene TRBV30 combines with J gene TRBJ2-5, with 12 nucleotides matching TRBD2. CDR1 and CDR2 (germline): GTSNPN, SVGIG (reference sequence). The J segment lost 6 bases and the V segment lost 4 bases, leaving 3 bases of the junction unmatched. There are 13 residues in the CDR3. This chain's CDR3 is CAWTSGGAKTQYF. DNA of the CDR3: TGTGCCTGGACTAGCGGGGGGGCAAAGACCCAGTACTTC.

Only one count was recorded for this clone. The chain couples TRBV10-3 to TRBJ1-1; TRBD1 matches at 10 bases. V gave up 7 bases and J gave up 1 base; unmatched junction bases: 3. This CDR3 contains 14 residues. Germline V gene sequence: CDR1 ENHRY, CDR2 SYGVKD. The CDR3 DNA is TGTGCCATCACCGACAGGGGGCGGAACACTGAAGCTTTCTTT. Translated: CAITDRGRNTEAFF.

This clone has more than one count but fewer than ten. J is TRBJ1-1 and V is TRBV4-1; a weak D match, TRBD1 (5 bases). Germline CDR1 is MGHRA and CDR2 is YSYEKL. This CDR3 spans 13 amino acids. V was trimmed by 3 bases and J by 2 bases, leaving 7 bases between them. CDR3 amino acids: CASSHGQNTEAFF. The CDR3 DNA reads TGCGCCAGCAGCCACGGACAAAACACTGAAGCTTTCTTT.

The J gene is TRBJ2-3, the V gene TRBV10-3; tentatively, D is TRBD2 (6 bases). The CDR3 spans 16 residues. Germline V gene data show CDR1 as ENHRY and CDR2 as SYGVKD. V was trimmed by 0 bases and J by 0 bases, leaving 10 bases between them. The CDR3 region has the DNA TGTGCCATCAGTGAGTCTTGGAGGGTAAGCACAGATACGCAGTATTTT. It specifies CAISESWRVSTDTQYF.

V and J are TRBV27 and TRBJ2-3; tentatively, D is TRBD1 or TRBD2 (5 bases each). The CDR3 is 16 amino acids. The germline V and J ends were trimmed by 5 bases and 0 bases, with 15 bases remaining between them. Looked up from germline, CDR1 is MNHEY and CDR2 is SMNVEV (reference sequence). As DNA, the CDR3 is TGTGCCAGCAGTCCGGGGTGGACACCTAGCACAGATACGCAGTATTTT. Translating it yields CASSPGWTPSTDTQYF.

V gene TRBV10-2 combines with J gene TRBJ1-1; D not resolved. The CDR3 runs to 13 residues. Deletions cut 7 bases from V and 2 bases from J, with 11 bases between. Germline CDR1 reads WSHSY; CDR2 reads SAAADI. Written as DNA, the CDR3 is TGCGCCAGCATTCTGACCGTAAACACTGAAGCTTTCTTT. This gives the protein CASILTVNTEAFF.

The table lists this clone with a few counts. This chain links TRBV6-5 with TRBJ1-4, with D uncertain. Germline CDR1 reads MNHEY; CDR2 reads SVGAGI. V lost 8 bases to trimming and J lost 9 bases, with 19 bases between them. CDR3 length: 14 amino acids. CDR3 nucleotide sequence: TGTGCCAGCGGCAAAGATGGCCCCTCGAAAAAACTGTTTTTT. This translates into CASGKDGPSKKLFF.

The V and J genes are TRBV4-2 and TRBJ1-4; 9 nucleotides match TRBD1. After removal of 3 bases from V and 8 bases from J, the junction contained 10 bases not matched to a gene. The CDR3 is 16 residues long. CDR1 and CDR2 (germline): LGHNA, YNFKEQ. CDR3 in DNA: TGTGCCAGCAGCCATGGTCCGGGACAGGGCGCGGAAAAACTGTTTTTT. Translated, it gives CASSHGPGQGAEKLFF.

This chain joins TRBV7-2 and TRBJ1-2, with D hard to call. CDR1 SGHTA and CDR2 FQGNSA come from the germline V gene. The CDR3 contains 11 residues. The ends were cut back, 9 bases at V and 8 bases at J, with 13 bases in the middle. The CDR3, as DNA: TGTGCCAGGGTTGACGCTGCCGGCTACACCTTC. Translation: CARVDAAGYTF.

J is TRBJ2-1 and V is TRBV18, with 7 bases lining up with TRBD2. The junction had 8 bases not matched to a gene; V was cut back by 0 bases and J by 6 bases. Germline V gives CDR1 KGHSH, CDR2 LQKENI. The CDR3 totals 16 residues. The CDR3 DNA follows: TGTGCCAGCTCACCACCGGAGCGGGGAATTCGCAATGAGCAGTTCTTC. It codes for CASSPPERGIRNEQFF.